The entry that follows covers one TCR beta chain sequence. The method was immunoSEQ multiplex PCR; TCRdb's version includes in-frame clones alone and lacks a portion of them. The sample has about 200,000 clones; less than 90% are singletons. The record originates from a study of blood T cell repertoires in COVID-19. Study as a whole: From the United States, Italy and Spain came samples of acute and convalescent COVID-19.

This CDR3 has 16 amino acids. With V trimmed by 4 bases and J by 6 bases, 10 bases remained unmatched. In germline, CDR1 is SGHRS, CDR2 YFSETQ. Sequences were obtained from peripheral blood. The TCR sequence derives from a man aged 40-50 years with acute or convalescent COVID-19. This sequence joins TRBV5-1 and TRBJ2-3; TRBD2 aligns across 11 bases. CDR3 coding DNA: TGCGCCAGCAGCCCGCAACTAGCGGGGGCCGGGGATACGCAGTATTTT. It yields the protein CASSPQLAGAGDTQYF.